One sample yielded the 19 T cell receptor beta chains listed below, sequenced in a study of patients with pleural tuberculosis. TCRdb passed the reads through MiXCR, listing each CDR3 protein once. The data show some 48,000 distinct CDR3 sequences, 6% to 8% seen once. These receptors came from a human donor with pleural tuberculosis.

Turning to this clonotype: Relative to the germline gene, one junction end is altered; a read error may explain this. V gene TRBV28 combines with J gene TRBJ2-1, with 8 bases aligning to TRBD2. Germline V gives CDR1 MDHEN, CDR2 SYDVKM. This CDR3 has 16 amino acids. Written as DNA, the CDR3 is TGCGCCAGCAGTTTGTCCAGCGGGAGTCTACCCTATGAGCAGTTCTTC. It codes for CASSLSSGSLPYEQFF.

With regard to this clonotype: It may be a read error: a sequence one base away is much more abundant. The conserved closing phenylalanine or tryptophan is absent in this CDR3, likely reflecting a read error. The chain uses TRBV28 and TRBJ2-1; the match to TRBD2 covers 7 bases. Germline CDR1 MDHEN, CDR2 SYDVKM. Trimming cost V 5 bases and J 6 bases; bases outside gene matches: 10. The CDR3 consists of 15 residues. The CDR3 region has the DNA TGTGCCAGCAGTCTCCGGACTAGTTTCTCCAATGAGCAGTTCATC. Its protein is CASSLRTSFSNEQFI.

This clonotype was observed a few times. The V and J genes are TRBV29-1 and TRBJ2-7, with 9 bases lining up with TRBD1. CDR1 is SQVTM and CDR2 is ANQGSEA in the germline V gene. V shed 6 bases, J shed 6 bases, and the junction held 6 bases outside the gene matches. The CDR3 has 12 residues. CDR3 DNA: TGCAGCGTAACCGGACAGGGGTTCGAGCAGTACTTC. Translation: CSVTGQGFEQYF.

In this sample, this clonotype turned up many times. The chain has TRBV20-1 and TRBJ2-7; 8 bases agree with TRBD2. In germline, CDR1 is DFQATT, CDR2 SNEGSKA (reference sequence). V shed 0 bases, J shed 13 bases, and the junction held 14 bases outside the gene matches. The CDR3 has 14 amino acids. CDR3 protein: CSARDWTSTFHHYF. The CDR3 nucleotides are TGCAGTGCTAGAGATTGGACTAGCACGTTTCACCACTACTTC.

This clonotype has at least ten counts. The rearrangement joins TRBV12-3 or TRBV12-4 to TRBJ2-3; 11 bases match TRBD2. V lost 4 bases to trimming and J lost 4 bases; unmatched junction nucleotides: 13. The CDR3 totals 18 residues. The chain's CDR3 is CASSSAGGFSGRADTQYF. The CDR3 nucleotides are TGTGCCAGCAGTTCAGCGGGGGGGTTTAGCGGGAGGGCAGATACGCAGTATTTT.

This clonotype was seen many times. This CDR3 is CASNSPWGYYGYTF. As DNA, the CDR3 is TGTGCCAGCAACTCCCCCTGGGGGTACTATGGCTACACCTTC. This chain joins TRBV11-2 and TRBJ1-2; perhaps TRBD1 as D (5 bases). Germline CDR1 reads SGHAT; CDR2 reads FQNNGV. The CDR3 is made up of 14 amino acids. Trimming took 7 bases from V and 3 from J, leaving 15 bases between them. The full variable domain, completed using reference TRBV11-2 and TRBJ1-2, is EAGVAQSPRYKIIEKRQSVAFWCNPISGHATLYWYQQILGQGPKLLIQFQNNGVVDDSQLPKDRFSAERLKGVDSTLKIQPAKLEDSAVYLCASNSPWGYYGYTFGSGTRLTVV.

This clonotype was recorded many times. The gene calls are TRBV12-3 or TRBV12-4 and TRBJ1-1, with no clear D. The CDR3 runs to 13 residues. Trimming removed 7 bases at V and 5 bases at J, with 14 bases between. The chain's CDR3 is CASTRALGTEAFF. The CDR3 DNA reads as TGTGCCAGCACCCGGGCTCTCGGGACTGAAGCTTTCTTT.

At least ten counts were recorded for this clonotype. The V and J genes are TRBV27 and TRBJ1-1, with a tentative D call TRBD1 (5 bases). Per the germline V gene, CDR1 is MNHEY and CDR2 is SMNVEV (reference sequence). Trimming shortened V by 4 bases and J by 4 bases, and 13 bases separated the two germline ends. The CDR3 contains 14 residues. This chain's CDR3 is CASSSQPRGTEAFF. DNA for the CDR3: TGTGCCAGCAGTTCCCAACCAAGGGGCACTGAAGCTTTCTTT.

This clonotype was observed a handful of times. A read error is possible here, since a much larger clone lies one base away. The CDR3 protein is CSARSGPPNYGYTF. CDR3 in DNA: TGCAGTGCTAGAAGTGGACCCCCCAACTATGGCTACACCTTC. The rearrangement joins TRBV20-1 to TRBJ1-2; unclear D gene. This CDR3 has 14 amino acids. Germline V lookup: CDR1 DFQATT, CDR2 SNEGSKA (reference sequence). V gave up 2 bases and J gave up 2 bases, with 12 bases separating them.

Many counts were recorded for this clonotype. J is TRBJ1-1 and V is TRBV2, with D uncertain. V gave up 2 bases and J gave up 1 base, with 11 bases separating them. Germline lookup yields CDR1 SNHLY and CDR2 FYNNEI. The CDR3 is 15 residues long. This CDR3 reads CASSEYEGKNTEAFF. CDR3 sequence (DNA): TGTGCCAGCAGTGAATATGAGGGCAAGAACACTGAAGCTTTCTTT.

The DNA for the CDR3 is TGCAGCGTTGCAGGGGGCCCGAACACTGAAGCTTTCTTT. It translates to CSVAGGPNTEAFF. The V gene is TRBV29-1, the J gene TRBJ1-1; 8 nucleotides line up with TRBD1. The CDR3 loop spans 13 amino acids. The ends lost 4 bases at V and 1 base at J; junction bases unmatched: 2. Germline-derived CDR1 and CDR2 are SQVTM and ANQGSEA.

This clonotype has at least ten counts. V is TRBV10-3 and J is TRBJ2-3; 9 positions agree with TRBD1. The CDR3 extends over 14 amino acids. The germline V gene has CDR1 ENHRY and CDR2 SYGVKD. The V gene end was trimmed by 5 bases and the J gene end by 2 bases; junction bases not matched to a gene: 2. For the CDR3, the DNA is TGTGCCATCAGTCGACAGGGGGACACAGATACGCAGTATTTT. Translation gives CAISRQGDTDTQYF.

This clonotype was observed many times. The chain joins TRBV15 to TRBJ2-3; TRBD2 matches at 14 bases. Germline CDR1 and CDR2: LNHNV and YYDKDF (reference sequence). The ends lost 8 bases at V and 6 bases at J; junction bases unmatched: 4. The CDR3 consists of 14 residues. CDR3 sequence reads: CATGTSGSLDTQYF. The CDR3 bases are TGTGCCACCGGGACTAGCGGGAGCTTGGATACGCAGTATTTT. The variable domain in full, completed from reference TRBV15 and TRBJ2-3, reads DAMVIQNPRYQVTQFGKPVTLSCSQTLNHNVMYWYQQKSSQAPKLLFHYYDKDFNNEADTPDNFQSRRPNTSFCFLDIRSPGLGDTAMYLCATGTSGSLDTQYFGPGTRLTVL.

This clonotype was recorded many times. J is TRBJ1-1 and V is TRBV9; D possibly corresponds to TRBD1 (5 bases). CDR1 SGDLS and CDR2 YYNGEE come from the germline V gene. V was pared by 0 bases and J by 4 bases, with 10 bases between. The CDR3 totals 14 residues. The CDR3 loop reads CASSVGSQGTEAFF. CDR3 DNA: TGTGCCAGCAGCGTAGGTTCGCAGGGCACTGAAGCTTTCTTT.

The table lists this clonotype with many counts. This chain connects TRBV2 to TRBJ1-3, with D uncertain. Trimming shortened V by 5 bases and J by 1 base, and 12 bases separated the two germline ends. CDR1 is SNHLY, CDR2 FYNNEI, per germline. The CDR3 runs 15 residues. The CDR3 is CASSPEGYSGNTIYF. The CDR3 nucleotides are TGTGCCAGCAGTCCGGAGGGATATTCTGGAAACACCATATATTTT.

This clonotype was detected a few times. Sequence at one end of the junction differs from germline and may be a read error. The CDR3: CASTLSSGTGRGYTF. In DNA form, the CDR3 reads TGTGCCAGCACCTTGAGTAGTGGGACAGGCAGGGGCTACACCTTC. V and J are TRBV5-6 and TRBJ1-2; 8 bases line up with TRBD1. The CDR3 is 15 residues long. In germline, CDR1 is SGHDT, CDR2 YYEEEE. The whole variable domain, filled in from reference TRBV5-6 and TRBJ1-2, reads DAGVTQSPTHLIKTRGQQVTLRCSPKSGHDTVSWYQQALGQGPQFIFQYYEEEERQRGNFPDRFSGHQFPNYSSELNVNALLLGDSALYLCASTLSSGTGRGYTFGSGTRLTVV.

V and J are TRBV11-1 and TRBJ2-1; 7 bases align to TRBD2. The CDR3 is 15 residues long. Germline trimming cut 0 bases from V and 4 bases from J; bases unmatched to any gene: 3. CDR1 and CDR2 from the germline V gene are SGHAT and FQDESV (reference sequence). CDR3 DNA: TGTGCCAGCAGCTTAGCGGGAGCGGGGTACAATGAGCAGTTCTTC. As protein: CASSLAGAGYNEQFF.

This clonotype was observed many times. The gene calls are TRBV19 and TRBJ2-3; TRBD2 aligns across 9 bases. Germline-derived CDR1 and CDR2 are LNHDA and SQIVND (reference sequence). The junction had 5 bases not matched to a gene; V was cut back by 4 bases and J by 6 bases. The length of the CDR3 is 14 residues. The CDR3 nucleotides read TGTGCCAGTAGTAGTAGCGGGAGAAGCGATACGCAGTATTTT. As protein: CASSSSGRSDTQYF. Full variable domain (missing parts from reference TRBV19 and TRBJ2-3): DGGITQSPKYLFRKEGQNVTLSCEQNLNHDAMYWYRQDPGQGLRLIYYSQIVNDFQKGDIAEGYSVSREKKESFPLTVTSAQKNPTAFYLCASSSSGRSDTQYFGPGTRLTVL.

A remark on this clonotype: A much larger clone lies a single base off, so this may be a read error. This CDR3 is missing its conserved last phenylalanine or tryptophan, likely due to a read error. The gene calls are TRBV19 and TRBJ2-2; possible D gene TRBD1, 5 bases. This CDR3 spans 14 amino acids. CDR1 is LNHDA, CDR2 SQIVND, per germline (reference sequence). V dropped 8 bases and J dropped 1 base, with 11 bases sitting between them. For the CDR3, the DNA is TGTGCCAGTGACGGACACTTGAACACCGGGGAGCTGTTTTAT. Residues: CASDGHLNTGELFY.